This is a list of T cell receptor beta chains from one sample in a study of T-cell reconstitution after alpha-beta-depleted transplantation in children. From the PCR reads, TCRdb called clonotypes with MiXCR, one entry per CDR3 protein. The data contain 80,000 or so distinct CDR3 sequences, less than 15% of them singletons. Specimen: PBMCs, mostly from graft donor cells, collected 180 days after TCRalphabeta/CD19-depleted stem cell transplant. The receptors were sampled from a male patient between 2 and 15 years old who had a stem cell transplant for acute lymphoblastic leukemia, so the T cells may come from the graft donor. Each CDR3 is given with its conserved first and last residue. Fields, in order: J gene, CDR3 length, V gene, clone size, CDR3 protein. Rows may omit the clone size; those that give it use once, few, many or a size class.

J: TRBJ2-2; length: 14; V: TRBV5-1; size: few; CDR3: CASSPYKNTGELFF
J: TRBJ2-1; length: 16; V: TRBV20-1; size: few; CDR3: CSRTRAGGLLYNEQFF
J: TRBJ2-1; length: 15; V: TRBV5-5; size: many; CDR3: CASSRGLAGGGEQFF
J: TRBJ2-1; length: 13; V: TRBV5-4; size: few; CDR3: CVSGRDLYNEQFF
J: TRBJ1-4; length: 14; V: TRBV15; size: NA; CDR3: CATSPTGGFEKLFF
J: TRBJ2-2; length: 16; V: TRBV4-3; size: few; CDR3: CASSPRAQANTGELFF
J: TRBJ1-1; length: 12; V: TRBV10-3; size: NA; CDR3: CAIRGGGTEAFF
J: TRBJ2-6; length: 19; V: TRBV12-3/TRBV12-4; size: NA; CDR3: CASRLLAGTERSGANVLTF
J: TRBJ2-1; length: 14; V: TRBV20-1; size: NA; CDR3: CSARDRRTYNEQFF
J: TRBJ1-3; length: 15; V: TRBV28; size: few; CDR3: CASSLLGGSGNTIYF
J: TRBJ2-5; length: 15; V: TRBV18; size: few; CDR3: CASSPRTALEETQYF
J: TRBJ1-6; length: 17; V: TRBV9; size: NA; CDR3: CASSPAGGNSYNSPLHF
J: TRBJ1-2; length: 18; V: TRBV5-6; size: few; CDR3: CASSLSLFGTVANYGYTF
J: TRBJ1-6; length: 16; V: TRBV7-7; size: NA; CDR3: CASSLAGTGFNSPLHF
J: TRBJ2-6; length: 15; V: TRBV5-1; size: medium-sized; CDR3: CASSLAGDWANVLTF
J: TRBJ2-7; length: 15; V: TRBV28; size: NA; CDR3: CASSLYRTPSREQYF
J: TRBJ2-5; length: 15; V: TRBV6-1; size: many; CDR3: CASSERGDLQETQYF
J: TRBJ2-1; length: 14; V: TRBV5-5; size: once; CDR3: CASLGRWRLGDRFF
J: TRBJ1-1; length: 16; V: TRBV6-1; size: few; CDR3: CASSNQGGAGNTEAFF
J: TRBJ2-2; length: 14; V: TRBV5-1; size: once; CDR3: CASSLFNRAGELFF
J: TRBJ2-5; length: 16; V: TRBV7-9; size: NA; CDR3: CASSSRTSGSAETQYF
J: TRBJ2-7; length: 20; V: TRBV5-1; size: many; CDR3: CASSLTPGQGLRRDKNEQYF
J: TRBJ1-2; length: 15; V: TRBV7-9; size: few; CDR3: CASSLARTGAYGYTF
J: TRBJ2-7; length: 14; V: TRBV5-5; size: NA; CDR3: CASSLRQASYEQYF
J: TRBJ2-7; length: 17; V: TRBV24-1; size: NA; CDR3: CATSDPRKGGQFSEQYF
J: TRBJ2-1; length: 14; V: TRBV24-1; size: NA; CDR3: CATSDLGQGHEQFF